The source of this TCR beta chain is a study of monozygotic twins with inflammatory bowel disease. The CDR3 runs to 16 residues. CDR1 and CDR2 (germline): MNHEY, SVGAGI. Using eight separate reactions per sample, the authors generated cDNA. TCRdb re-called the 5' RACE reads, yielding one record per CDR3 amino acid sequence without DNA. Here the sample table reports around 450,000 distinct CDR3 sequences. This rearrangement joins TRBV6-5 to TRBJ2-7; TCRdb gives TRBD2 as the D gene, but with no DNA this cannot be confirmed. This receptor was identified in a human donor with ulcerative colitis or Crohn's disease, or a healthy co-twin of an affected twin (not recorded which). Material: blood. The CDR3 here is CASSYSTRGGLYEQYF.